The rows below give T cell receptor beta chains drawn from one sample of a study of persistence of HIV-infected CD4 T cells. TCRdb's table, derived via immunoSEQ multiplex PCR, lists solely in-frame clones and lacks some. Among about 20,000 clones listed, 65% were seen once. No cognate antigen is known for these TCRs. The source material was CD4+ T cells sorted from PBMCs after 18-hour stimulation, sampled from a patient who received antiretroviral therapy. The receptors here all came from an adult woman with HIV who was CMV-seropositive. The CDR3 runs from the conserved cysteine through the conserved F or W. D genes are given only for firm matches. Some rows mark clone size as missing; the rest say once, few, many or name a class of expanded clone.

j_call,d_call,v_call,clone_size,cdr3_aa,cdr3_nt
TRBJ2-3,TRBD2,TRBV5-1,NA,CASSLAGLAGGPDTQYF,TGCGCCAGCAGCTTGGCCGGGTTAGCGGGGGGGCCAGATACGCAGTATTTT
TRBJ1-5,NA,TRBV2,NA,CASTRDSQPQHF,TGTGCCAGCACCCGGGACTCGCAGCCCCAGCATTTT
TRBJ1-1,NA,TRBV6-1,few,CASSEARGLRTEAFF,TGTGCCAGCAGTGAAGCCAGGGGCCTCAGGACTGAAGCTTTCTTT
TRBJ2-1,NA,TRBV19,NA,CASRPTGTQRSNEQFF,TGTGCCAGTAGGCCAACCGGGACCCAAAGGTCTAATGAGCAGTTCTTC
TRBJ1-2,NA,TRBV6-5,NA,CASSPTYRDGYTF,TGTGCCAGCAGTCCGACCTACAGGGACGGCTACACCTTC
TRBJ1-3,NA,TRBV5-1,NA,CASSLDEAGPGNTIYF,TGCGCCAGCAGCTTGGATGAGGCAGGACCTGGAAACACCATATATTTT
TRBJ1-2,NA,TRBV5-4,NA,CASSPQMGNYGYTF,TGTGCCAGCAGCCCCCAGATGGGAAACTATGGCTACACCTTC
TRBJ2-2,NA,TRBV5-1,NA,CASSLGEPLTGELFF,TGCGCCAGCAGCTTAGGCGAACCTCTTACCGGGGAGCTGTTTTTT
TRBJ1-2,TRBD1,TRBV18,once,CATPAEGASGYTF,TGTGCCACTCCGGCGGAGGGGGCATCTGGCTACACCTTC
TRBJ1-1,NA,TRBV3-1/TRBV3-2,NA,CASSQAGHHTEAFF,TGTGCCAGCAGCCAAGCCGGACACCACACTGAAGCTTTCTTT
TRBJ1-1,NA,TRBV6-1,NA,CASSEWFNTEAFF,TGTGCCAGCAGTGAGTGGTTCAACACTGAAGCTTTCTTT
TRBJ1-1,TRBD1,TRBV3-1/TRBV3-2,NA,CASTRGGAGTEAFF,TGTGCCAGCACCAGGGGGGGGGCGGGCACTGAAGCTTTCTTT
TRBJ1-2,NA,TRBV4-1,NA,CASSQPGRELYGYTF,TGCGCCAGCAGCCAACCTGGCAGGGAACTCTATGGCTACACCTTC
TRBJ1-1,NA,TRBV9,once,CASSPRGAEAFF,TGTGCCAGCAGCCCGCGGGGGGCTGAAGCTTTCTTT
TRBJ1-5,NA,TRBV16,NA,CASSRLGGVEPQHF,TGTGCCAGCAGCCGCCTGGGGGGCGTGGAGCCCCAGCATTTT
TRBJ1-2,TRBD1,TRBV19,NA,CASSLLRGQSYGYTF,TGTGCCAGTAGCTTACTAAGGGGGCAGAGCTATGGCTACACCTTC
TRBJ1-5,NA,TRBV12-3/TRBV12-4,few,CASTSGPRQPQHF,TGTGCCAGCACCTCGGGTCCTAGGCAGCCCCAGCATTTT
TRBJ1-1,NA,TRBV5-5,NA,CASSLGVGGGRSYTEAFF,TGTGCCAGCAGCTTGGGGGTCGGGGGTGGCAGGTCTTACACTGAAGCTTTCTTT
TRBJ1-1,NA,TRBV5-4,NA,CASSSGTGLEAFF,TGTGCCAGCAGCTCCGGAACGGGATTAGAAGCTTTCTTT
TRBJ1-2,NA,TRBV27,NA,CASSLSEGEYYGYTF,TGTGCCAGCAGTTTAAGTGAGGGGGAATACTATGGCTACACCTTC
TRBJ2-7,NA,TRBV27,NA,CASSPRTDLSRGSYEQYF,TGTGCCAGCAGCCCACGGACAGACCTTAGCCGGGGTTCCTACGAGCAGTACTTC
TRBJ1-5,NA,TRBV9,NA,CASSVVEKRENQPQHF,TGTGCCAGCAGCGTAGTGGAGAAGAGGGAAAATCAGCCCCAGCATTTT
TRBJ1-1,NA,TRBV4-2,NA,CASSQIQAGTEAFF,TGTGCCAGCAGCCAGATTCAGGCAGGGACCGAAGCTTTCTTT
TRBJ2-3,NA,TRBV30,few,CAWRPGLHTDTQYF,TGTGCCTGGAGACCGGGGCTTCACACAGATACGCAGTATTTT
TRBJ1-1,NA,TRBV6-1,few,CASSEARNTEAFF,TGTGCCAGCAGTGAAGCGCGGAACACTGAAGCTTTCTTT
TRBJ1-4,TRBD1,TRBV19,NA,CASRPGQGEKLFF,TGTGCCAGTAGACCGGGACAGGGGGAAAAACTGTTTTTT
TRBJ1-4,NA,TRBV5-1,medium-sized,CASSPGPLNNEKLFF,TGCGCCAGCAGCCCGGGCCCTTTAAATAATGAAAAACTGTTTTTT